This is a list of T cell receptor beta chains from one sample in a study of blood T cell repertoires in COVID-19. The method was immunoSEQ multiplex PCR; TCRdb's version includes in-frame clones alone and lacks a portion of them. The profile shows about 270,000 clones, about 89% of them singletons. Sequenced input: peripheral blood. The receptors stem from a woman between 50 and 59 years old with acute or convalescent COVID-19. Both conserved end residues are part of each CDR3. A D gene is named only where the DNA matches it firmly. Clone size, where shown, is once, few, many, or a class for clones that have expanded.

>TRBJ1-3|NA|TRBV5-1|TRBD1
CASSSTGWGGNTIYF
TGCGCCAGCAGCTCGACAGGGTGGGGAGGAAACACCATATATTTT
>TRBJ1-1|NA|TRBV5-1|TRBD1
CASRLRDRGPVTEAFF
TGCGCCAGCAGGCTCCGGGACAGGGGACCGGTCACTGAAGCTTTCTTT
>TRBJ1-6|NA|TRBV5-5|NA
CATGDLSYNSPLHF
TGTGCCACGGGGGATCTCTCCTATAATTCACCCCTCCACTTT
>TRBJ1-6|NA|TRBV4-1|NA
CASSLTDGGNSPLHF
TGCGCCAGCAGCCTTACTGACGGGGGAAATTCACCCCTCCACTTT
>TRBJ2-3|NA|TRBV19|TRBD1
CARLRQGRSTDTQYF
TGTGCCAGACTCCGACAGGGGCGAAGCACAGATACGCAGTATTTT
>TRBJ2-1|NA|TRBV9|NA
CASSVGANNNEQFF
TGTGCCAGCAGCGTAGGAGCTAATAACAATGAGCAGTTCTTC
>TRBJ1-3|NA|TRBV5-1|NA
CASSLDILSGNTIYF
TGCGCCAGCAGCTTGGATATCCTCTCTGGAAACACCATATATTTT
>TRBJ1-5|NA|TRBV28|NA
CASSSLNQPQHF
TGTGCCAGCAGTTCGTTAAATCAGCCCCAGCATTTT
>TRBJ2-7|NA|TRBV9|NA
CASSVSDRTYEQYF
TGTGCCAGCAGCGTCTCAGACAGGACCTACGAGCAGTACTTC
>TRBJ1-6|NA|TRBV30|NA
CAWSVYGLRSPLHF
TGTGCCTGGAGTGTATACGGTTTGCGTTCACCCCTCCACTTT
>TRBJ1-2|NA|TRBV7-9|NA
CASIPDTAIGYTF
TGTGCCAGCATCCCGGACACCGCAATTGGCTACACCTTC
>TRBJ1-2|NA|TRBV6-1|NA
CASRTTANYGYTF
TGTGCCAGCAGGACAACCGCTAACTATGGCTACACCTTC
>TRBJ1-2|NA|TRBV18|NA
CASSPTGRDYGYTF
TGTGCCAGCTCACCTACAGGGAGAGACTATGGCTACACCTTC
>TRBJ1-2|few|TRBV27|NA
CASSSPRGASGYTF
TGTGCCAGCAGCTCTCCTCGGGGGGCAAGTGGCTACACCTTC
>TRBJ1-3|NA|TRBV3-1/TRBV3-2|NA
CASSDEGSGNTIYF
TGTGCCAGCAGCGATGAGGGCTCTGGAAACACCATATATTTT
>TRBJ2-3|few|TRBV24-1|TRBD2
CATSDQTREADTQYF
TGTGCCACCAGTGATCAGACCCGGGAGGCAGATACGCAGTATTTT
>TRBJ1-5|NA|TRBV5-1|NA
CASSLAPTTDIFAQPQHF
TGCGCCAGCAGCTTGGCCCCTACGACAGATATCTTCGCTCAGCCCCAGCATTTT
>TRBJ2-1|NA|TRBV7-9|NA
CASSKDRGSPWTSGRYNEQFF
TGTGCCAGCAGCAAGGACAGGGGGTCCCCTTGGACTAGCGGAAGGTACAATGAGCAGTTCTTC
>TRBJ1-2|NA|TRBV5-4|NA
CASSAETGYGYTF
TGTGCCAGCAGCGCGGAGACGGGCTATGGCTACACCTTC
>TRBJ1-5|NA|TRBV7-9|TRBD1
CASSPNRGQDQPQHF
TGTGCCAGCAGCCCCAATAGGGGGCAAGATCAGCCCCAGCATTTT
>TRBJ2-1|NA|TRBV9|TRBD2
CASSVSGSGGQNEQFF
TGTGCCAGCAGCGTAAGTGGTAGCGGGGGGCAAAATGAGCAGTTCTTC
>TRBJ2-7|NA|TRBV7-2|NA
CASSLAPVYEQYF
TGTGCCAGCAGCTTAGCTCCGGTCTACGAGCAGTACTTC
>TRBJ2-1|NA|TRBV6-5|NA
CASSPTGTFYNEQFF
TGTGCCAGCAGTCCTACAGGGACCTTCTACAATGAGCAGTTCTTC
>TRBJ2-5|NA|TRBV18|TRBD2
CASSSDSSGSGYQETQYF
TGTGCCAGCTCGTCCGACAGTAGCGGGAGCGGGTATCAAGAGACCCAGTACTTC
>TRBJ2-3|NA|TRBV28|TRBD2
CASSLPLSGESTDTQYF
TGTGCCAGCAGTTTACCGCTTAGCGGGGAGAGCACAGATACGCAGTATTTT
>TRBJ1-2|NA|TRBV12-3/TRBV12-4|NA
CASSLGGAYGYTF
TGTGCCAGCAGTCTTGGGGGGGCCTATGGCTACACCTTC
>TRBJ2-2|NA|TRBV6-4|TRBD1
CASSTGQTSGELFF
TGTGCCAGCAGTACGGGACAGACCTCCGGGGAGCTGTTTTTT
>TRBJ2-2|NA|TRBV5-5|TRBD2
CASSLAASGRYDGELFF
TGTGCCAGCAGCTTGGCGGCTAGCGGGAGGTACGACGGGGAGCTGTTTTTT
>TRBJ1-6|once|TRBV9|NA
CASSDGRDWVPLHF
TGTGCCAGCAGCGATGGCAGGGATTGGGTACCCCTCCACTTT
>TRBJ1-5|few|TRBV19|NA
CASSPGPRGNQPQHF
TGTGCCAGCAGTCCCGGGCCACGAGGGAATCAGCCCCAGCATTTT
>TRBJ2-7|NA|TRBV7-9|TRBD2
CASSRASGATEQYF
TGTGCCAGCAGCCGTGCTAGCGGGGCCACGGAGCAGTACTTC
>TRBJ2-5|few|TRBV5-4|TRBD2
CASSTGGPSGQETQYF
TGTGCCAGCAGCACTGGAGGGCCTAGCGGCCAAGAGACCCAGTACTTC
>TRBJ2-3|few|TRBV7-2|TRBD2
CASSLTGLAGGPGDTQYF
TGTGCCAGCAGCTTAACGGGACTAGCGGGAGGGCCGGGAGATACGCAGTATTTT
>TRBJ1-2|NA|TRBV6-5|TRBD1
CASSPGTGAFYGYTF
TGTGCCAGCAGCCCCGGGACAGGGGCGTTCTATGGCTACACCTTC
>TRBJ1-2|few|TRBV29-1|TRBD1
CSVVDRAYGYTF
TGCAGCGTTGTGGACAGGGCCTATGGCTACACCTTC
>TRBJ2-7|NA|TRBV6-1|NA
CASSELESSYEQYF
TGTGCCAGCAGTGAACTCGAGAGCTCCTACGAGCAGTACTTC
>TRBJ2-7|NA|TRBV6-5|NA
CASSSSTASYEQYF
TGTGCCAGCAGTTCATCGACAGCTTCCTACGAGCAGTACTTC
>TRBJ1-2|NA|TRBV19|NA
CASSITTGGYTF
TGTGCCAGTAGTATAACTACAGGAGGCTACACCTTC
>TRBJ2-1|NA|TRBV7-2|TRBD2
CASSHPGLGNEQFF
TGTGCCAGCAGCCACCCCGGACTAGGCAATGAGCAGTTCTTC
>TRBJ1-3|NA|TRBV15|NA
CATSRVFRVAGNTIYF
TGTGCCACCAGCAGAGTATTCCGGGTTGCTGGAAACACCATATATTTT